This TCR beta chain comes out of a study of T cells in localized non-small cell lung cancer. General observations from the study: Elevated blood T cell density was associated with longer overall survival.

CDR3 length: 13 amino acids. The germline V gene encodes CDR1 LNHNV and CDR2 YYDKDF (reference sequence). Trimming took 1 base from V and 2 from J, leaving 4 bases between them. The repertoire was sequenced with immunoSEQ multiplex PCR; TCRdb's copy has only in-frame clones and lacks some. This sample has some 19,000 clones; about 88% occur once, and the top ten carry 2.4%. On this clone: Antigen specificity is unknown.

V and J are TRBV15 and TRBJ2-3; D gene unclear. The clonotype originates from a man between 35 and 75 years old with stage I lung adenocarcinoma. The sample consisted of peripheral blood, taken before any cancer treatment. Here the CDR3 reads CATSRGNTDTQYF. The CDR3 DNA sequence: TGTGCCACCAGCAGAGGCAACACAGATACGCAGTATTTT. Supplemented by reference TRBV15 and TRBJ2-3, the full variable domain reads DAMVIQNPRYQVTQFGKPVTLSCSQTLNHNVMYWYQQKSSQAPKLLFHYYDKDFNNEADTPDNFQSRRPNTSFCFLDIRSPGLGDTAMYLCATSRGNTDTQYFGPGTRLTVL.